This T cell receptor (beta chain) was obtained from a study of metastatic and nonmetastatic thyroid tumors. For the study at large: For malignant and benign thyroid patients, tumor or nodule tissue and blood were the sources whose repertoires were compared.

Ten or more counts support this clone. Its specificity is unknown. Patients had received no treatment of any kind before thyroid surgery. Original methodology: A papillary thyroid cancer distant-metastasis classifier was built from CDR3 differences across clinicopathological groups. TCRdb called clones again from the PCR reads with MiXCR. The V and J calls, along with clone size, are taken from TCRdb and not from the paper's own processing. In the table there are tens of thousands of clones, around 15% of which are singletons. Study-level findings and limits: Reportedly, malignant thyroid tumors had significantly higher TCR beta diversity than benign nodules, in blood and tumor.

CDR3 size: 18 residues. V lost 1 base, J lost 3 bases, and 10 bases stayed unmatched. Germline values: CDR1 DFQATT, CDR2 SNEGSKA (reference sequence). The chain links TRBV20-1 to TRBJ2-5, with 14 bases aligning to TRBD2. The sequencing input was blood. The sequence came from a female donor with papillary thyroid cancer or a benign thyroid nodule (not recorded which). Some clones in this sample may be carry-over from other donors' samples. The CDR3 reads CSARATGTSGRGKETQYF. The DNA for the CDR3 is TGCAGTGCTAGAGCAACCGGGACTAGCGGGAGAGGGAAAGAGACCCAGTACTTC.